Following are 17 T cell receptor beta chains from one sample sequenced in a study of T-cell reconstitution after alpha-beta-depleted transplantation in children. Unique molecular identifiers were incorporated during preparation of the TCRbeta library. TCRdb reprocessed the PCR reads with MiXCR, giving one entry per CDR3 protein. The sample contains over 85,000 distinct CDR3 sequences, 10% of which appear only once. Source: PBMCs from the stem cell graft donor, taken from the stem cell graft. Receptor source: a human donor who donated a stem cell graft to a child with acute lymphoblastic leukemia.

This clonotype was counted at least ten times. J is TRBJ2-5 and V is TRBV12-5, with D perhaps TRBD2 (5 bases). The CDR3 spans 15 residues. V lost 1 base and J 3 bases, leaving 12 bases between the germline ends. CDR1 and CDR2 (germline): LGHNT, FRNRAP. CDR3 in amino acids: CASGLDLHGEETQYF. CDR3 in DNA: TGTGCTAGTGGTTTGGACCTCCACGGGGAAGAGACCCAGTACTTC.

This clonotype was seen a handful of times. This chain connects TRBV7-9 to TRBJ2-1; D is possibly TRBD1 (6 bases). With 3 bases removed from V and 2 bases from J, the gap between germline ends came to 14 bases. The CDR3 covers 16 residues. Germline lookup yields CDR1 SEHNR and CDR2 FQNEAQ (reference sequence). The CDR3 coding sequence is TGTGCCAGCAGCTTGGGGGAAACAGGGCCCTACAATGAGCAGTTCTTC. Protein: CASSLGETGPYNEQFF.

This clonotype occurred many times. The chain employs TRBV6-5 and TRBJ2-3; 7 bases agree with TRBD1. The CDR3 contains 19 residues. Germline trimming cut 0 bases from V and 1 base from J; bases unmatched to any gene: 13. Germline CDR1 and CDR2: MNHEY and SVGAGI. For the CDR3, the DNA is TGTGCCAGCAGTTACTCGATATGGGACAGAGGAGAGGGCACAGATACGCAGTATTTT. The encoded protein is CASSYSIWDRGEGTDTQYF.

This clonotype was detected many times. This chain uses TRBV24-1 with TRBJ2-2; D is possibly TRBD2 (5 bases). V lost 6 bases and J lost 1, with 8 bases in between. In germline, CDR1 is KGHDR, CDR2 SFDVKD. The CDR3 has 14 residues. CDR3 nucleotide sequence: TGTGCCACCAGTCGGAGCGGGAACACCGGGGAGCTGTTTTTT. Amino acid sequence: CATSRSGNTGELFF.

This clonotype has a count of ten or more. The chain is built from TRBV11-2 and TRBJ2-2; tentatively, D is TRBD1 (6 bases). Germline V CDR1 and CDR2: SGHAT, FQNNGV. V was pared by 0 bases and J by 5 bases, with 10 bases between. CDR3 size: 15 residues. For the CDR3, the DNA is TGTGCCAGCAGCTTAGATTTCGGACAGACCGGGGAGCTGTTTTTT. This gives the protein CASSLDFGQTGELFF.

This clonotype was counted ten times or more. The chain is built from TRBV27 and TRBJ2-6; perhaps D is TRBD1 or TRBD2 (6 bases each). Germline CDR1 MNHEY, CDR2 SMNVEV (reference sequence). CDR3 length: 14 residues. The ends were cut back, 8 bases at V and 2 bases at J, with 10 bases in the middle. The CDR3 protein is CASLGGPGANVLTF. The CDR3 DNA reads as TGTGCCAGCCTTGGGGGGCCTGGGGCCAACGTCCTGACTTTC.

This clonotype was observed at least ten times. This chain connects TRBV6-1 to TRBJ2-7; D assignment may be TRBD1 or TRBD2 (5 bases each). The V gene's germline CDR1 is MNHNS and CDR2 SASEGT. The CDR3 contains 13 residues. Trimming stripped 6 bases from V and 6 bases from J, with 15 bases between. The CDR3, as DNA: TGTGCCAGCAGACAGCCGCAGGGACCCGAGCAGTACTTC. Translated: CASRQPQGPEQYF.

This clonotype has ten or more counts. This sequence joins TRBV5-1 and TRBJ1-5; maybe TRBD1 (6 bases). The germline gives CDR1 SGHRS, CDR2 YFSETQ. V was clipped by 2 bases and J by 12 bases, with 15 bases between them. CDR3 length: 13 amino acids. The CDR3 reads CASSLGQGGVQHF. CDR3 DNA: TGCGCCAGCAGCTTAGGACAAGGGGGAGTCCAGCATTTT.

This clonotype was recorded many times. The rearrangement uses TRBV28 and TRBJ1-2; D uncertain. CDR1 is MDHEN and CDR2 is SYDVKM in the germline V gene. V was trimmed by 2 bases and J by 2 bases, leaving 9 bases between them. CDR3 length equals 14 residues. The CDR3 protein is CASSLLLVNYGYTF. The DNA for the CDR3 is TGTGCCAGCAGTTTACTCTTGGTAAACTATGGCTACACCTTC.

Ten or more counts support this clonotype. The chain links TRBV20-1 to TRBJ1-1; no clear D gene. The V and J ends lost 0 bases and 1 base respectively, with 6 bases between them. The CDR3 contains 13 residues. The germline gives CDR1 DFQATT, CDR2 SNEGSKA (reference sequence). The CDR3 protein is CSARERENTEAFF. The DNA for the CDR3 is TGCAGTGCTAGAGAACGTGAGAACACTGAAGCTTTCTTT.

This clonotype has a count of ten or more. This chain uses TRBV7-2 with TRBJ1-6, with TRBD1 matching over 8 bases. CDR1 and CDR2 from the germline V gene are SGHTA and FQGNSA. The trim removed 3 bases at V and 6 bases at J, leaving 7 bases unmatched. The CDR3 consists of 16 residues. The CDR3 DNA sequence: TGTGCCAGCAGCTTGACAGGGGCGCTGAGTAATTCACCCCTCCACTTT. Its protein product is CASSLTGALSNSPLHF.

This clonotype appeared a few times. The chain joins TRBV2 to TRBJ1-4; D is ambiguous. The V end lost 6 bases, the J end lost 6 bases, and 17 bases lay between the germline ends. From germline, CDR1 is SNHLY and CDR2 FYNNEI. CDR3 length equals 15 residues. CDR3 sequence (DNA): TGTGCCAGCAGGGAGTCTACATGGGAGGATGAAAAACTGTTTTTT. It is translated as CASRESTWEDEKLFF.

This clonotype was observed at least ten times. V usage is TRBV9 and J usage is TRBJ2-2; D perhaps matches TRBD2 (6 bases). With 7 bases removed from V and 4 bases from J, the gap between germline ends came to 17 bases. This CDR3 comprises 15 residues. Per the germline V gene, CDR1 is SGDLS and CDR2 is YYNGEE. In DNA, the CDR3 is TGTGCCAGCTCCTGGGAGCGGGTGGGCACCGGGGAGCTGTTTTTT. Residues: CASSWERVGTGELFF.

The table lists this clonotype with many counts. The chain recombines TRBV29-1 with TRBJ2-3, with TRBD2 as a possible D gene (5 bases). V gave up 7 bases and J gave up 3 bases, with 14 bases separating them. The CDR3 spans 13 residues. Germline CDR1 and CDR2: SQVTM and ANQGSEA. The CDR3 protein is CSGETSGTDTQYF. DNA for the CDR3: TGCAGCGGAGAGACTTCGGGGACAGATACGCAGTATTTT.

In its sample, this clonotype is medium-sized. This chain links TRBV5-1 with TRBJ2-7, with D possibly being TRBD2 (6 bases). The CDR3 runs 16 residues. CDR1 is SGHRS, CDR2 YFSETQ, per germline. V was pared by 4 bases and J by 3 bases, with 20 bases between. The CDR3 coding sequence is TGCGCCAGCAGCGGCGGGACCACCGAACTGGACTACGAGCAGTACTTC. Its translation: CASSGGTTELDYEQYF.

This clonotype was found many times. Here the CDR3 reads CASSYAVAVSTDTQYF. The CDR3 DNA follows: TGTGCCAGCAGTTACGCGGTTGCGGTCAGCACAGATACGCAGTATTTT. This chain links TRBV12-3 or TRBV12-4 with TRBJ2-3; D is unresolved. The CDR3 has 16 residues. V gave up 4 bases and J gave up 0 bases, with 14 bases separating them.

This clonotype was found many times. The gene calls are TRBV7-2 and TRBJ2-6; TRBD1 is a possible D gene (6 bases). The CDR3 is 15 residues long. Trimming took 5 bases from V and 1 from J, leaving 9 bases between them. The V gene's germline CDR1 is SGHTA and CDR2 FQGNSA. The CDR3 spells CASSPGQSGANVLTF. CDR3 DNA: TGTGCCAGCAGCCCCGGACAGTCTGGGGCCAACGTCCTGACTTTC.